Presented here are 25 T cell receptor beta chains from one specimen sequenced in a study of blood T cell repertoires in COVID-19. The table came from immunoSEQ multiplex PCR; TCRdb's copy has only in-frame clones and leaves some out. The top ten clones hold approximately 13% of a sample with 250,000 or so clones, roughly 83% of them seen once. Sequences were obtained from peripheral blood. The receptors were sampled from a man older than 75 with acute or convalescent COVID-19.

The rearrangement links TRBV28 to TRBJ1-5; D remains ambiguous. Per the germline V gene, CDR1 is MDHEN and CDR2 is SYDVKM. The germline V and J ends were trimmed by 3 bases and 3 bases, with 12 bases remaining between them. The CDR3 has 15 residues. DNA for the CDR3: TGTGCCAGCAGTTTTGTAGGGCGGGTCAATCAGCCCCAGCATTTT. Translation: CASSFVGRVNQPQHF.

This clone appeared once. Other nucleotide sequences from this sample produce the same CDR3. This sequence joins TRBV11-2 and TRBJ1-5, with D uncertain. Trimming took 1 base from V and 0 from J, leaving 4 bases between them. The CDR3 totals 14 residues. Germline lookup yields CDR1 SGHAT and CDR2 FQNNGV. This chain's CDR3 is CASSLGASNQPQHF. The DNA of the CDR3 is TGTGCCAGCAGCTTAGGAGCTAGCAATCAGCCCCAGCATTTT.

V gene TRBV6-6 combines with J gene TRBJ1-1; D remains ambiguous. The germline V gene has CDR1 MNHNY and CDR2 SVGAGI (reference sequence). The V gene lost 7 bases and the J gene lost 1 base, with 10 bases spanning the gap. The CDR3 loop spans 13 amino acids. The chain's CDR3 is CASISNTNTEAFF. As DNA, the CDR3 is TGTGCCAGCATATCAAACACGAACACTGAAGCTTTCTTT.

The chain recombines TRBV27 with TRBJ1-2; 10 positions match TRBD1. Germline assignment: CDR1 MNHEY and CDR2 SMNVEV (reference sequence). J lost 2 bases, V lost 6 bases, and 3 bases had no gene match. This CDR3 has 14 residues. The CDR3 DNA reads TGTGCCAGCAGCCGGGACAGGGGAAACTATGGCTACACCTTC. Translated: CASSRDRGNYGYTF.

The chain carries TRBV29-1 and TRBJ2-5; 8 bases match TRBD1. V lost 4 bases to trimming and J lost 2 bases; unmatched junction nucleotides: 3. This CDR3 spans 13 amino acids. CDR1 is SQVTM, CDR2 ANQGSEA, per germline. The CDR3 DNA reads TGCAGCGTTGCCCGGACAGGGCAAGAGACCCAGTACTTC. Protein sequence: CSVARTGQETQYF.

The rearrangement links TRBV7-3 to TRBJ2-3; 9 bases map to TRBD1. Per germline, CDR1 SGHTA and CDR2 FQGTGA. J lost 2 bases, V lost 6 bases, and 12 bases had no gene match. The CDR3 contains 17 residues. The CDR3 sequence is CASRGQGLNKNTDTQYF. For the CDR3, the DNA is TGTGCCAGCAGGGGACAGGGTCTGAACAAGAACACAGATACGCAGTATTTT.

CDR3 in DNA: TGTGCCAGCAGCTTGGCGTCTTCTAGCGGGGGGACAGATACGCAGTATTTT. Its protein is CASSLASSSGGTDTQYF. This chain uses TRBV5-4 with TRBJ2-3, with 11 bases lining up with TRBD2. Trimming took 0 bases from V and 3 from J; bases not matched to a gene: 6. This CDR3 contains 17 residues. In germline, CDR1 is SGHNT, CDR2 YYREEE (reference sequence). Using reference TRBV5-4 and TRBJ2-3 for the parts outside the CDR3, the full variable domain is ETGVTQSPTHLIKTRGQQVTLRCSSQSGHNTVSWYQQALGQGPQFIFQYYREEENGRGNFPPRFSGLQFPNYSSELNVNALELDDSALYLCASSLASSSGGTDTQYFGPGTRLTVL.

The rearrangement uses TRBV7-3 and TRBJ2-1; 9 bases are shared with TRBD2. Germline trimming cut 2 bases from V and 9 bases from J; bases unmatched to any gene: 11. Per germline, CDR1 SGHTA and CDR2 FQGTGA. The CDR3 extends over 16 amino acids. CDR3 in DNA: TGTGCCAGCAGCTTAGGTCTTAGCGGGAGTAAGGTTGAGCAGTTCTTC. Its translation: CASSLGLSGSKVEQFF.

V gene TRBV5-1 combines with J gene TRBJ2-5; D is undetermined. This CDR3 spans 15 amino acids. The germline V gene encodes CDR1 SGHRS and CDR2 YFSETQ. The V gene lost 3 bases and the J gene lost 4 bases, with 16 bases spanning the gap. CDR3 in amino acids: CASSSERFPRETQYF. For the CDR3, the DNA is TGCGCCAGCAGCTCTGAGAGGTTCCCTAGAGAGACCCAGTACTTC.

The V gene is TRBV18, the J gene TRBJ1-2, with TRBD1 as a possible D gene (5 bases). The CDR3 totals 14 residues. Germline V gene data show CDR1 as KGHSH and CDR2 as LQKENI. The V gene lost 3 bases and the J gene lost 3 bases, with 11 bases spanning the gap. The CDR3 nucleotides are TGTGCCAGCTCACCTTCGGGGGGGGACTATGGCTACACCTTC. Translation: CASSPSGGDYGYTF.

This chain uses TRBV12-3 or TRBV12-4 with TRBJ1-2; D is undetermined. Trimming took 3 bases from V and 6 from J, leaving 8 bases between them. The CDR3 spans 12 residues. This CDR3 is CASSFQNHGYTF. CDR3 bases: TGTGCCAGCAGTTTTCAGAATCATGGCTACACCTTC.

This chain links TRBV3-1 (or the pseudogene TRBV3-2) with TRBJ2-7; TRBD2 matches 9 bases. The CDR3 totals 18 residues. Trimming removed 0 bases from V and 3 bases from J; junction bases left unmatched: 12. The germline CDR1 and CDR2 sequences are LGHDT and YNNKEL (reference sequence). The CDR3 region has the DNA TGTGCCAGCAGCCAAGACCTGTCGGTTAGCGGGAGAGGCTACGAGCAGTACTTC. Its protein is CASSQDLSVSGRGYEQYF.

In its sample, this clone was seen once. This chain uses TRBV18 with TRBJ2-7; D gene ambiguous. This CDR3 is 13 amino acids long. Germline values: CDR1 KGHSH, CDR2 LQKENI. V was cut by 2 bases and J by 7 bases, with 12 bases left in between. The CDR3 loop reads CASSPGTAREQYF. CDR3 in DNA: TGTGCCAGCTCACCAGGCACTGCCAGGGAGCAGTACTTC.

This clone was picked up one time. The chain uses TRBV6-4 and TRBJ1-2, with TRBD1 matching 7 bases. The ends lost 3 bases at V and 4 bases at J; junction bases unmatched: 5. The CDR3 covers 14 residues. CDR1 and CDR2 from the germline V gene are MRHNA and SNTAGT. CDR3 sequence reads: CASSENRGAYGYTF. CDR3 DNA sequence: TGTGCCAGCAGTGAGAACAGGGGCGCCTATGGCTACACCTTC.

V and J are TRBV5-6 and TRBJ2-5; TRBD1 might be the D (5 bases). Between the trimmed V and J ends, which lost 2 bases and 5 bases, there was a span of 10 bases. The CDR3 length is 13 residues. Germline assignment: CDR1 SGHDT and CDR2 YYEEEE. In DNA form, the CDR3 reads TGTGCCAGCAGCTTTGTGGGGCAGGAGACCCAGTACTTC. This codes for CASSFVGQETQYF.

V is TRBV27 and J is TRBJ2-7; D unresolved. Germline V gives CDR1 MNHEY, CDR2 SMNVEV (reference sequence). Deletions cut 4 bases from V and 4 bases from J, with 14 bases between. The CDR3 consists of 14 residues. CDR3 in amino acids: CASSSPLTGYEQYF. For the CDR3, the DNA is TGTGCCAGCAGTTCCCCCCTCACCGGGTACGAGCAGTACTTC.

V is TRBV24-1 and J is TRBJ1-1, with 7 bases fitting TRBD1. CDR3 length: 14 amino acids. V was clipped by 4 bases and J by 6 bases; unmatched bases: 7. Germline V gene lookup returns CDR1 KGHDR and CDR2 SFDVKD. CDR3 sequence (DNA): TGTGCCACCAGTGACCCGAGACAGGGATCTGAAGCTTTCTTT. Its translation: CATSDPRQGSEAFF.

The rearrangement joins TRBV15 to TRBJ2-1; D might be TRBD2 (6 bases). Deletions cut 5 bases from V and 4 bases from J, with 15 bases between. There are 15 residues in the CDR3. Germline-derived CDR1 and CDR2 are LNHNV and YYDKDF (reference sequence). For the CDR3, the DNA is TGTGCCACCAGCGAAGGACTATCCTTATACAATGAGCAGTTCTTC. The encoded protein is CATSEGLSLYNEQFF.

The V and J genes are TRBV28 and TRBJ1-2, with unresolved D. CDR1 MDHEN and CDR2 SYDVKM come from the germline V gene. Trimming removed 2 bases at V and 2 bases at J, with 9 bases between. CDR3 length equals 14 residues. CDR3 in DNA: TGTGCCAGCAGTTTAGGAGGGCGGAACTATGGCTACACCTTC. Translation: CASSLGGRNYGYTF.

This clone was counted only a few times. The chain joins TRBV12-3 or TRBV12-4 to TRBJ1-4; no definite D call. Trimming removed 6 bases at V and 6 bases at J, with 8 bases between. The CDR3 spans 12 residues. The CDR3, as DNA: TGTGCCAGCAGCCTCGGGTATGAAAAACTGTTTTTT. Amino acids: CASSLGYEKLFF.

V usage is TRBV11-2 and J usage is TRBJ1-1; no reliable D call. Per germline, CDR1 SGHAT and CDR2 FQNNGV. The germline V and J ends were trimmed by 3 bases and 1 base, with 3 bases remaining between them. CDR3 length: 12 amino acids. CDR3 region: CASSLANTEAFF. The CDR3 DNA is TGTGCCAGCAGCTTGGCGAACACTGAAGCTTTCTTT.

This chain connects TRBV18 to TRBJ2-5; TRBD1 matches at 7 bases. The closer fit of TRBJ2-7 to the DNA end suggests the J call may be wrong. Per the germline V gene, CDR1 is KGHSH and CDR2 is LQKENI. This CDR3 has 12 residues. The CDR3, as DNA: TGTGCCAGCTCTCGGGACAGCCTCGAGCAGTACTTC. As protein: CASSRDSLEQYF.

The rearrangement uses TRBV28 and TRBJ2-6; 9 bases are shared with TRBD1. This CDR3 spans 18 amino acids. Germline V CDR1 and CDR2: MDHEN, SYDVKM. V shed 3 bases and J 0 bases; nucleotides not matched to a gene: 6. Here the CDR3 reads CASSFRQGGLSGANVLTF. CDR3 DNA sequence: TGTGCCAGCAGTTTTCGACAGGGGGGCCTCTCTGGGGCCAACGTCCTGACTTTC.

V is TRBV27 and J is TRBJ1-6; 7 bases align to TRBD1. The CDR3 covers 14 residues. Germline-derived CDR1 and CDR2 are MNHEY and SMNVEV (reference sequence). V lost 5 bases to trimming and J lost 6 bases; unmatched junction nucleotides: 4. CDR3 coding DNA: TGTGCCAGCAGTGCGGGACAGAGTAATTCACCCCTCCACTTT. It yields the protein CASSAGQSNSPLHF.

Note on this clone: Other DNA variants within this sample encode the same CDR3. The chain recombines TRBV5-1 with TRBJ2-5; D might be TRBD2 (5 bases). CDR1 is SGHRS and CDR2 is YFSETQ in the germline V gene. With 0 bases removed from V and 1 base from J, the gap between germline ends came to 7 bases. The CDR3 runs to 14 residues. CDR3 bases: TGCGCCAGCAGCTTGGGGAGCGGCCAAGAGACCCAGTACTTC. Protein: CASSLGSGQETQYF.